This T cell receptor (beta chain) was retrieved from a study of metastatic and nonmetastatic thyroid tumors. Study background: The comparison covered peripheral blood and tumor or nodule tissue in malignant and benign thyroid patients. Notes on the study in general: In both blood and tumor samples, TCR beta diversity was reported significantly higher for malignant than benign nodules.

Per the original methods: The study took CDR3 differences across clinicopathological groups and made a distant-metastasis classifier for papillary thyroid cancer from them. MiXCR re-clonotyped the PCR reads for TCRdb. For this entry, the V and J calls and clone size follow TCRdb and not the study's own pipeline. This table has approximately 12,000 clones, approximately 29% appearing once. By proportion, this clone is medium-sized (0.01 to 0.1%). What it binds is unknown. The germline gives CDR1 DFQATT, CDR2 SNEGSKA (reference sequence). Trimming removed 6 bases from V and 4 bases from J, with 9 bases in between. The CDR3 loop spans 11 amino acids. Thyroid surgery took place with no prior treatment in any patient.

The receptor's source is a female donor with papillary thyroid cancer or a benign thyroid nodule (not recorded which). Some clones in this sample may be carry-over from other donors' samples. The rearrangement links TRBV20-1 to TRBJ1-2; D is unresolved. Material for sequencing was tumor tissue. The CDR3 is CSALGSYGYTF. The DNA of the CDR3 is TGCAGTGCCTTGGGGTCCTATGGCTACACCTTC.